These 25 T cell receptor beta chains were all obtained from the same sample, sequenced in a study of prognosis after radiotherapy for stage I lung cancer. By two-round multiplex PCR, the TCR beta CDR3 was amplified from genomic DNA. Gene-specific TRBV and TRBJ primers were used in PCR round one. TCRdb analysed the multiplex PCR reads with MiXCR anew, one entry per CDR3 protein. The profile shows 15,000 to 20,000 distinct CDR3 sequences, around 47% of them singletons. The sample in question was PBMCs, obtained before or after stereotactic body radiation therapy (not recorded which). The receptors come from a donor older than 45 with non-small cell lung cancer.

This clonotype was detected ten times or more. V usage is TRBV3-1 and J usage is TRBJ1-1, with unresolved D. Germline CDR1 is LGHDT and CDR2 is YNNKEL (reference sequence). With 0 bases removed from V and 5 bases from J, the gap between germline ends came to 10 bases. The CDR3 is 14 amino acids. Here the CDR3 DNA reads TGTGCCAGCAGCCAAGATCTTGGTGGTACTGAAGCTTTCTTT. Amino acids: CASSQDLGGTEAFF.

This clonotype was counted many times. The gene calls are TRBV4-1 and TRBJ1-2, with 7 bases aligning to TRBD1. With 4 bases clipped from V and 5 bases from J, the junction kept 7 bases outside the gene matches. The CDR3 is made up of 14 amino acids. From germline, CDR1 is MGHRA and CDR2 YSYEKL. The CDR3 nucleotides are TGCGCCAGCAGCCGCGAAGGGGGCTGGTATGGCTACACCTTC. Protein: CASSREGGWYGYTF.

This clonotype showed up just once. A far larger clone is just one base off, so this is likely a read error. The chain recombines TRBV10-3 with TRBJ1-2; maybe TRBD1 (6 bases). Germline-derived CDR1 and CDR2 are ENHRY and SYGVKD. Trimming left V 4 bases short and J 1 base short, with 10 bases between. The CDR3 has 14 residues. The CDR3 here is CAISGRGFNYGYTF. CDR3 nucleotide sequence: TGTGCCATCAGTGGCAGGGGCTTTAACTATGGCTACACCTTC.

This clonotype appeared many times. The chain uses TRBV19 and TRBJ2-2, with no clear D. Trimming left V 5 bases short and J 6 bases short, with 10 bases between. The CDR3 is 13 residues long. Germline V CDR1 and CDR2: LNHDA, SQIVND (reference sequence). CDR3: CASSYVYPGELFF. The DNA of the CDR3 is TGTGCCAGTAGTTACGTATACCCCGGGGAGCTGTTTTTT.

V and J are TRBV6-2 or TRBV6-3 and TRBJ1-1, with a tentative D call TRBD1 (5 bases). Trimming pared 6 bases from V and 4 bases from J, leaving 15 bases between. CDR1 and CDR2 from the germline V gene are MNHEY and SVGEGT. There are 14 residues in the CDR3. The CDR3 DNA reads TGTGCCAGCAGAGTCAAGGGGCTGAGCACTGAAGCTTTCTTT. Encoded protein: CASRVKGLSTEAFF.

The CDR3 DNA is TGTGCCAGCAGTTTACGGGCAGGGAATCAGCCCCAGCATTTT. This encodes CASSLRAGNQPQHF. This chain uses TRBV12-3 or TRBV12-4 with TRBJ1-5, with a possible D match to TRBD1 (5 bases). The CDR3 has 14 amino acids. V shed 2 bases and J shed 4 bases, with 9 bases lying between them.

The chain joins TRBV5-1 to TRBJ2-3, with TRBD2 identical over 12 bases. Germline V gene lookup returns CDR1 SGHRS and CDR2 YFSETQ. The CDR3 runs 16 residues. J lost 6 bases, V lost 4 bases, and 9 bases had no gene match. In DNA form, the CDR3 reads TGCGCCAGCAGCCCTCTAGCGGGAGGGCCCGAGGATACGCAGTATTTT. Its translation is CASSPLAGGPEDTQYF.

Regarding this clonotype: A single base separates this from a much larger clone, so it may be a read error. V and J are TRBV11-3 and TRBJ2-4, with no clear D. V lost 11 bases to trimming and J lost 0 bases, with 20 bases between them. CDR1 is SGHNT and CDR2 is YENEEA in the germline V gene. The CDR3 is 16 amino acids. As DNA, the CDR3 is TGTGCCCCTCCCCGAAAGGGCGCCATAGCCAAAAACATTCAGTACTTC. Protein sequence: CAPPRKGAIAKNIQYF.

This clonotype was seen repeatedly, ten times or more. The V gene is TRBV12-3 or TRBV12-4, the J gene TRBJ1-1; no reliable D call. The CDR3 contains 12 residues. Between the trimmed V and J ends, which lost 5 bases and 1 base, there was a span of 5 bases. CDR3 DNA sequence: TGTGCCAGCAGTCTTAGGAACACTGAAGCTTTCTTT. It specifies CASSLRNTEAFF.

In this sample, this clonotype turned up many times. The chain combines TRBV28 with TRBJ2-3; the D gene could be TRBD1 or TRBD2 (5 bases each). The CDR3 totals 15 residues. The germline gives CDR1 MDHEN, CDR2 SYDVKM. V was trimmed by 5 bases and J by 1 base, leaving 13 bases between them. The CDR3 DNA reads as TGTGCCAGCAGTCACACTGGGACCCGCACAGATACGCAGTATTTT. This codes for CASSHTGTRTDTQYF.

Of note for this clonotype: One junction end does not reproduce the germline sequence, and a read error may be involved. Written as DNA, the CDR3 is TGTGCCAGCGGCTTATCCCCAGGAGGTGGCAATCAGCCTCAGCATTTT. Its protein is CASGLSPGGGNQPQHF. The chain recombines TRBV7-6 with TRBJ1-5; D gene ambiguous. CDR1 is SGHVS and CDR2 is FNYEAQ in the germline V gene. The CDR3 runs to 16 residues. Full variable domain (remainder filled in from reference TRBV7-6 and TRBJ1-5): GAGVSQSPRYKVTKRGQDVALRCDPISGHVSLYWYRQALGQGPEFLTYFNYEAQQDKSGLPNDRFSAERPEGSISTLTIQRTEQRDSAMYRCASGLSPGGGNQPQHFGDGTRLSIL.

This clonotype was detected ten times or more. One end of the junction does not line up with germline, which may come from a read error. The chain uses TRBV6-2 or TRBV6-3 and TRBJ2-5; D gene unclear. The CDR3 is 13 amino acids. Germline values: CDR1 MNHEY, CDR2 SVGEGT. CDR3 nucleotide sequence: TGTGCCAGCGGGAACTTGGAGCAAGGGACCCAGTACTTC. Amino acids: CASGNLEQGTQYF.

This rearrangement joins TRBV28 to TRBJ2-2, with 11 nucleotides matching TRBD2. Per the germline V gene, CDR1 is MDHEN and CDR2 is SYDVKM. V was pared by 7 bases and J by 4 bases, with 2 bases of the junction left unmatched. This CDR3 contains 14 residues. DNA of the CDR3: TGTGCCAGCACCCTAGCGGGGGGCACCGGGGAGCTGTTTTTT. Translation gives CASTLAGGTGELFF.

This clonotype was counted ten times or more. The CDR3 protein is CASSRGNTEAFF. DNA of the CDR3: TGCGCCAGCAGCCGCGGGAACACTGAAGCTTTCTTT. The chain carries TRBV5-1 and TRBJ1-1, with no clear D. V lost 4 bases to trimming and J lost 1 base, with 5 bases between them. This CDR3 is built from 12 residues. CDR1 is SGHRS and CDR2 is YFSETQ in the germline V gene.

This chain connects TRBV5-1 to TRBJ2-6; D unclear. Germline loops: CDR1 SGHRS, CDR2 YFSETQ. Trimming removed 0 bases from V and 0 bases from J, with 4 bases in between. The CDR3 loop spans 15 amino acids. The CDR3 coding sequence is TGCGCCAGCAGCTTGGGGGACTCTGGGGCCAACGTCCTGACTTTC. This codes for CASSLGDSGANVLTF.

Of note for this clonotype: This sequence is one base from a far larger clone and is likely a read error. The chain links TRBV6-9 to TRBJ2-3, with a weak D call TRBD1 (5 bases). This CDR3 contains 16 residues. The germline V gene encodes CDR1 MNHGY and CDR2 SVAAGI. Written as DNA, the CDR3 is TGTACCAGCAGTTCAGACAGACCTGCCGACACAGATACGCAGTATTTT. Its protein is CTSSSDRPADTDTQYF.

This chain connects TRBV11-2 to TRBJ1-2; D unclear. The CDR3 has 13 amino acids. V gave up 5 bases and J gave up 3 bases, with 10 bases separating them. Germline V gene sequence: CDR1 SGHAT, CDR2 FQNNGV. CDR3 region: CASSPSPDYGYTF. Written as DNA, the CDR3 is TGTGCCAGCAGCCCTTCCCCCGACTATGGCTACACCTTC.

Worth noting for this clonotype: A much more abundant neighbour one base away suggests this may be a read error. CDR3 in amino acids: CASSGLGGSNQPQHF. The CDR3 DNA reads as TGTGCCAGCAGCGGGCTGGGAGGAAGCAATCAGCCCCAGCATTTT. V usage is TRBV3-1 and J usage is TRBJ1-5; unclear D gene. V was clipped by 5 bases and J by 1 base, with 12 bases between them. The V gene's germline CDR1 is LGHDT and CDR2 YNNKEL (reference sequence). The CDR3 length is 15 residues.

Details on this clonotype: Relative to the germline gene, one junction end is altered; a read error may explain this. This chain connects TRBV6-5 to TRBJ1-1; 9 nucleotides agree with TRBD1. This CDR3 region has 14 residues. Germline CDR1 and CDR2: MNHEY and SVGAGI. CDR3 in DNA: TGTGCCAGCAGTTCACAGGGGGCCTTGCCTGAAGCTTTCTTC. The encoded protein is CASSSQGALPEAFF.

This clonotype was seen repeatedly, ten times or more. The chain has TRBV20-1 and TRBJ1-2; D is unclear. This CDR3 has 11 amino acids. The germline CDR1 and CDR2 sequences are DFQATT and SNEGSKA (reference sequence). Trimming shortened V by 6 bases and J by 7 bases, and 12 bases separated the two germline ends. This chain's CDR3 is CSAAAVRGYTF. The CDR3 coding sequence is TGCAGTGCCGCGGCGGTCCGTGGCTACACCTTC.

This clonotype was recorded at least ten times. This CDR3 is CASSLGLLDSRGTRETQYF. In nucleotides, the CDR3 is TGTGCCAGTAGTCTCGGATTGTTAGACAGCCGAGGGACTCGAGAGACCCAGTACTTC. The chain couples TRBV19 to TRBJ2-5; D might be TRBD2 (6 bases). V lost 5 bases and J 4 bases, leaving 29 bases between the germline ends. This CDR3 is 19 amino acids long. Germline CDR1 LNHDA, CDR2 SQIVND (reference sequence). The full variable domain, completed using reference TRBV19 and TRBJ2-5, is DGGITQSPKYLFRKEGQNVTLSCEQNLNHDAMYWYRQDPGQGLRLIYYSQIVNDFQKGDIAEGYSVSREKKESFPLTVTSAQKNPTAFYLCASSLGLLDSRGTRETQYFGPGTRLLVL.

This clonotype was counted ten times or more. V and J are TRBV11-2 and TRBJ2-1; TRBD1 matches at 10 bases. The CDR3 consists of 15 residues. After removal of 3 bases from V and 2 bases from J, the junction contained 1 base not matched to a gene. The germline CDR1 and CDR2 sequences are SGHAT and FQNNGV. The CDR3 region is CASSLGTGAYNEQFF. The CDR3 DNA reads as TGTGCCAGCAGCTTGGGGACAGGGGCCTACAATGAGCAGTTCTTC.

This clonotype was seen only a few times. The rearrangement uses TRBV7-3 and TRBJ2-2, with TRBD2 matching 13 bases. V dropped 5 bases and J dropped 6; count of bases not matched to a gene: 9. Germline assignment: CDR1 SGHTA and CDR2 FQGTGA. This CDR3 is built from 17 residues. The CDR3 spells CASSPTSGGAGAGELFF. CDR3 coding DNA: TGTGCCAGCAGCCCTACTAGCGGGGGGGCCGGTGCCGGGGAGCTGTTTTTT.

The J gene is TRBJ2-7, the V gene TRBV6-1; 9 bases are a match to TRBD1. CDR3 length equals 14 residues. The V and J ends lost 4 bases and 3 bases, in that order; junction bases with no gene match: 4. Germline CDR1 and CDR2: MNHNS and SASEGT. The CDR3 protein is CASSGGQGYYEQYF. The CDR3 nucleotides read TGTGCCAGCAGTGGGGGACAGGGATACTACGAGCAGTACTTC.

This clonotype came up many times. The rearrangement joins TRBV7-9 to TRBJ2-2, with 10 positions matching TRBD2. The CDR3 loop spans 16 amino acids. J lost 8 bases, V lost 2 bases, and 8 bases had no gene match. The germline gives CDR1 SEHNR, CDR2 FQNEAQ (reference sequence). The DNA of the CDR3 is TGTGCCAGCAGCTTAACGGGACTAGCGATTCCAGGGGAGCTGTTTTTT. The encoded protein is CASSLTGLAIPGELFF.